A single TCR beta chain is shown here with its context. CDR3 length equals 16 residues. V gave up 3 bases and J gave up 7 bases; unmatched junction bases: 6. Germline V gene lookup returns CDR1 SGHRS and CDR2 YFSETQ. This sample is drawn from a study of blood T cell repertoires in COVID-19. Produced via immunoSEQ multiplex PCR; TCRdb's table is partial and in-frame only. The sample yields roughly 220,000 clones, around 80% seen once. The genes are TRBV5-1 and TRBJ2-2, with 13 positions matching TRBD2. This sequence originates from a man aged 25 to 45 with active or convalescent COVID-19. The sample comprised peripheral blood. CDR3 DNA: TGCGCCAGCAGCTCGAACCGACTAGCGGGAGGCGGGGAGCTGTTTTTT. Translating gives CASSSNRLAGGGELFF.